Below are 28 T cell receptor beta chains sequenced from a single sample in a study of shared clonotypes between healthy human individuals. Method: immunoSEQ multiplex PCR; TCRdb's copy keeps in-frame clones and lacks some. The sample contains a few million clones, over 85% of which appear only once. Sequencing was done on a sample of naive CD4+ T cells from PBMCs. Documented subset: CD45RA+ positively selected. The receptor set was obtained from a man between 18 and 29 years old in good health. Some clones in this sample may be carry-over from other donors' samples.

The CDR3 protein is CASSLVLAGDGGGEQFF. CDR3 DNA sequence: TGCGCCAGCAGCTTGGTGCTAGCGGGAGACGGTGGTGGTGAGCAGTTCTTC. The V call is TRBV5-1, the J call TRBJ2-1; 10 bases fit TRBD2. Germline loops: CDR1 SGHRS, CDR2 YFSETQ. This CDR3 has 17 residues. The trim removed 0 bases at V and 9 bases at J, leaving 12 bases unmatched.

A remark on this clone: At the DNA level, this CDR3 is encoded by other sequences in the same sample as well. CDR3 DNA: TGCGCCAGCAGCACTCAGGGGAACACTGAAGCTTTCTTT. Translating gives CASSTQGNTEAFF. This chain connects TRBV5-1 to TRBJ1-1; D is perhaps TRBD1 (5 bases). Germline V lookup: CDR1 SGHRS, CDR2 YFSETQ. CDR3 length: 13 residues. The V end was cut by 4 bases, the J end by 1 base, with 8 bases between.

V is TRBV5-1 and J is TRBJ2-3, with D possibly matching TRBD2 (5 bases). The CDR3 has 14 amino acids. Germline loops: CDR1 SGHRS, CDR2 YFSETQ. Trimming took 7 bases from V and 8 from J, leaving 20 bases between them. Here the CDR3 reads CASGRGGPPGTQYF. In DNA form, the CDR3 reads TGCGCCAGCGGCCGCGGAGGTCCCCCGGGTACGCAGTATTTT.

The chain couples TRBV2 to TRBJ1-1; TRBD1 agrees at 7 bases. The germline V gene has CDR1 SNHLY and CDR2 FYNNEI. The CDR3 runs 13 residues. Unmatched junction bases numbered 8, after V lost 7 bases and J lost 6 bases. The CDR3 sequence is CASTTGAGAEAFF. CDR3 nucleotides: TGTGCCAGCACCACAGGGGCAGGGGCTGAAGCTTTCTTT.

This clone was seen just once. The chain couples TRBV12-5 to TRBJ2-1, with 10 bases fitting TRBD2. The CDR3 sequence is 16 residues long. The junction had 5 bases not matched to a gene; V was cut back by 3 bases and J by 3 bases. CDR1 is LGHNT, CDR2 FRNRAP, per germline. CDR3 in amino acids: CASGFSSGSIYNEQFF. The DNA of the CDR3 is TGTGCTAGTGGTTTTTCTAGCGGGAGTATCTACAATGAGCAGTTCTTC.

The rearrangement links TRBV2 to TRBJ2-7; possibly TRBD1 for D (6 bases). The CDR3 has 12 amino acids. Germline assignment: CDR1 SNHLY and CDR2 FYNNEI. V dropped 7 bases and J dropped 1 base, with 8 bases sitting between them. The CDR3 is CASMRGSYEQYF. CDR3 nucleotides: TGTGCCAGCATGAGGGGGTCCTACGAGCAGTACTTC.

This clone was observed a few times. The chain uses TRBV2 and TRBJ1-5; perhaps TRBD1 as D (6 bases). The germline gives CDR1 SNHLY, CDR2 FYNNEI. Trimming cost V 8 bases and J 11 bases, with 19 bases left between them. The CDR3 spans 13 residues. CDR3 sequence: CASRPDLRGAQHF. As DNA, the CDR3 is TGTGCCAGCCGCCCCGACCTCAGGGGAGCCCAGCATTTT.

The chain couples TRBV27 to TRBJ2-3; 7 nucleotides agree with TRBD2. From germline, CDR1 is MNHEY and CDR2 SMNVEV (reference sequence). The ends lost 5 bases at V and 3 bases at J; junction bases unmatched: 8. The CDR3 extends over 15 amino acids. The CDR3 bases are TGTGCCAGCAGTACCCGGCTAGCGGCTACAGATACGCAGTATTTT. Translated: CASSTRLAATDTQYF.

The CDR3 reads CASRPRDRGSRETQYF. The CDR3 region has the DNA TGTGCCAGCAGGCCCCGGGACAGGGGTTCTCGAGAGACCCAGTACTTC. This chain links TRBV28 with TRBJ2-5, with 10 bases identical to TRBD1. J was trimmed by 4 bases and V by 6 bases; bases with no gene match: 11. The germline gives CDR1 MDHEN, CDR2 SYDVKM. CDR3 length equals 16 residues.

With respect to this clone: The same CDR3 is also encoded by other DNA sequences in this sample. The chain joins TRBV30 to TRBJ2-3; no firm D call. This CDR3 has 12 residues. The V gene's germline CDR1 is GTSNPN and CDR2 SVGIG (reference sequence). Trimming pared 3 bases from V and 3 bases from J, leaving 7 bases between. In nucleotides, the CDR3 is TGTGCCTGGAGCGGCAGTACAGATACGCAGTATTTT. Protein sequence: CAWSGSTDTQYF.

V is TRBV27 and J is TRBJ1-3; 10 nucleotides agree with TRBD1. CDR3 length: 16 amino acids. With 5 bases clipped from V and 2 bases from J, the junction kept 6 bases outside the gene matches. Germline V gene sequence: CDR1 MNHEY, CDR2 SMNVEV (reference sequence). CDR3 nucleotides: TGTGCCAGCAGTCTTGGACAGGGGGAACCTGGAAACACCATATATTTT. It specifies CASSLGQGEPGNTIYF.

This chain joins TRBV5-1 and TRBJ2-7, with 11 bases identical to TRBD1. J gave up 5 bases and V 3 bases, and 4 bases lay outside the gene matches. The germline V gene has CDR1 SGHRS and CDR2 YFSETQ. The CDR3 has 14 residues. This CDR3 is CASSSRTGGHEQYF. DNA for the CDR3: TGCGCCAGCAGCTCGAGGACAGGGGGCCACGAGCAGTACTTC.

Concerning this clone: The sample holds other DNA sequences that translate to the same CDR3. The rearrangement links TRBV5-1 to TRBJ2-5; a weak D match, TRBD2 (6 bases). Germline-derived CDR1 and CDR2 are SGHRS and YFSETQ. V gave up 1 base and J gave up 5 bases, with 15 bases separating them. This CDR3 region has 15 residues. For the CDR3, the DNA is TGCGCCAGCAGCTTGTCAGGGCAAGGAGGGGAGACCCAGTACTTC. Protein sequence: CASSLSGQGGETQYF.

Details on this clone: The sample holds other DNA sequences that translate to the same CDR3. This chain connects TRBV5-1 to TRBJ1-5, with TRBD1 as a possible D gene (5 bases). Trimming took 0 bases from V and 6 from J, leaving 13 bases between them. Germline-derived CDR1 and CDR2 are SGHRS and YFSETQ. The CDR3 loop spans 15 amino acids. CDR3 coding DNA: TGCGCCAGCAGCTTGGCCACGGGGGATGGTCAGCCCCAGCATTTT. Its protein is CASSLATGDGQPQHF. Based on the CDR3 plus reference TRBV5-1 and TRBJ1-5, the full variable domain is KAGVTQTPRYLIKTRGQQVTLSCSPISGHRSVSWYQQTPGQGLQFLFEYFSETQRNKGNFPGRFSGRQFSNSRSEMNVSTLELGDSALYLCASSLATGDGQPQHFGDGTRLSIL.

The chain links TRBV5-1 to TRBJ1-2; 8 bases align to TRBD1. From germline, CDR1 is SGHRS and CDR2 YFSETQ. The CDR3 sequence is 13 residues long. The junction had 7 bases not matched to a gene; V was cut back by 4 bases and J by 8 bases. The CDR3 reads CASSLDRVGGYTF. The CDR3 DNA is TGCGCCAGCAGCCTGGACAGGGTGGGCGGCTACACCTTC.

This chain links TRBV7-2 with TRBJ2-1, with TRBD2 as a possible D gene (5 bases). Trimming took 4 bases from V and 3 from J, leaving 10 bases between them. CDR3 length: 14 amino acids. The germline CDR1 and CDR2 sequences are SGHTA and FQGNSA. The DNA of the CDR3 is TGTGCCAGCAGCTCCTGGGAGAACTACAATGAGCAGTTCTTC. Translating gives CASSSWENYNEQFF.

The chain links TRBV5-1 to TRBJ2-7; D perhaps matches TRBD1 (6 bases). Between the trimmed V and J ends, which lost 3 bases and 0 bases, there was a span of 10 bases. Germline V lookup: CDR1 SGHRS, CDR2 YFSETQ. The CDR3 is made up of 14 amino acids. DNA for the CDR3: TGCGCCAGCAGCTCACAGGGCCGCTCCTACGAGCAGTACTTC. Translated: CASSSQGRSYEQYF. Together with reference TRBV5-1 and TRBJ2-7, the CDR3 gives the full variable domain: KAGVTQTPRYLIKTRGQQVTLSCSPISGHRSVSWYQQTPGQGLQFLFEYFSETQRNKGNFPGRFSGRQFSNSRSEMNVSTLELGDSALYLCASSSQGRSYEQYFGPGTRLTVT.

The chain uses TRBV7-2 and TRBJ1-1; D gene ambiguous. From germline, CDR1 is SGHTA and CDR2 FQGNSA. V was pared by 5 bases and J by 4 bases, with 17 bases between. This CDR3 spans 15 amino acids. The CDR3 DNA follows: TGTGCCAGCAGCCTTCGGGAGGCCAGGAGCACTGAAGCTTTCTTT. This gives the protein CASSLREARSTEAFF.

In regard to this clone: Other DNA sequences within the sample encode an identical CDR3. The chain joins TRBV5-1 to TRBJ2-5, with D possibly being TRBD2 (6 bases). V was trimmed by 0 bases and J by 5 bases, leaving 8 bases between them. The length of the CDR3 is 13 residues. CDR1 SGHRS and CDR2 YFSETQ come from the germline V gene. The CDR3 region is CASSLAGRETQYF. Written as DNA, the CDR3 is TGCGCCAGCAGCTTGGCAGGGAGGGAGACCCAGTACTTC.

V is TRBV5-1 and J is TRBJ2-3, with D uncertain. The CDR3 sequence is 13 residues long. Germline V gene sequence: CDR1 SGHRS, CDR2 YFSETQ. V was trimmed by 2 bases and J by 5 bases, leaving 9 bases between them. The CDR3 DNA sequence: TGCGCCAGCAGCTTATGGTTTGGAGATACGCAGTATTTT. Translated, it gives CASSLWFGDTQYF.

V is TRBV5-4 and J is TRBJ1-1; D remains unclear. V was pared by 3 bases and J by 1 base, with 13 bases between. Germline V CDR1 and CDR2: SGHNT, YYREEE (reference sequence). The CDR3 contains 15 residues. CDR3 sequence (DNA): TGTGCCAGCAGCTCGAACCGGGCCCCGAACACTGAAGCTTTCTTT. Translating gives CASSSNRAPNTEAFF.

The V gene is TRBV5-4, the J gene TRBJ2-5; D might be TRBD1 (6 bases). V was shortened by 3 bases and J by 5 bases, with 14 bases between the two germline ends. The CDR3 covers 14 residues. Per germline, CDR1 SGHNT and CDR2 YYREEE (reference sequence). CDR3 in amino acids: CASSSATGTETQYF. DNA for the CDR3: TGTGCCAGCAGCTCGGCAACAGGGACGGAGACCCAGTACTTC.

Comment on this clone: Other DNA sequences in the sample encode the same CDR3. The chain is built from TRBV5-4 and TRBJ2-6, with a possible D match to TRBD1 (6 bases). The CDR3 runs 16 residues. Germline CDR1 reads SGHNT; CDR2 reads YYREEE (reference sequence). Trimming removed 0 bases at V and 4 bases at J, with 11 bases between. CDR3 sequence reads: CASSLDGGSGANVLTF. Written as DNA, the CDR3 is TGTGCCAGCAGCTTGGATGGGGGCTCGGGGGCCAACGTCCTGACTTTC.

The rearrangement joins TRBV6-1 to TRBJ1-4; weak D call: TRBD1 (6 bases). The CDR3 loop spans 15 amino acids. Trimming left V 11 bases short and J 8 bases short, with 24 bases between. Germline loops: CDR1 MNHNS, CDR2 SASEGT. The CDR3 here is CAGATGGLSYEKLFF. The CDR3 DNA reads as TGTGCCGGAGCAACCGGGGGGCTATCTTACGAAAAACTGTTTTTT.

The chain employs TRBV6-1 and TRBJ2-1; 9 nucleotides line up with TRBD2. With V trimmed by 1 base and J by 10 bases, 8 bases remained unmatched. Germline CDR1 MNHNS, CDR2 SASEGT. This CDR3 has 15 amino acids. The CDR3: CASSEGGTSLYEQFF. CDR3 bases: TGTGCCAGCAGTGAAGGGGGGACTAGCCTTTACGAGCAGTTCTTC.

The chain combines TRBV28 with TRBJ1-5; D remains unclear. Germline values: CDR1 MDHEN, CDR2 SYDVKM. The CDR3 consists of 15 residues. Deletions cut 9 bases from V and 0 bases from J, with 15 bases between. As DNA, the CDR3 is TGTGCCAGTACAATGGGCATGATTAGCAATCAGCCCCAGCATTTT. Its translation: CASTMGMISNQPQHF.

With respect to this clone: This CDR3 is also generated by other DNA sequences in the sample. The chain employs TRBV30 and TRBJ2-1; no clear D. With 1 base removed from V and 7 bases from J, the gap between germline ends came to 2 bases. The CDR3 is made up of 10 amino acids. Germline V gene sequence: CDR1 GTSNPN, CDR2 SVGIG (reference sequence). DNA of the CDR3: TGTGCCTGGAGTGAGAATGAGCAGTTCTTC. Protein sequence: CAWSENEQFF.

This chain joins TRBV28 and TRBJ1-2; D gene unclear. The V gene's germline CDR1 is MDHEN and CDR2 SYDVKM. V lost 2 bases and J lost 3, with 4 bases in between. The CDR3 runs 12 residues. CDR3 sequence: CASSLPDYGYTF. CDR3 sequence (DNA): TGTGCCAGCAGTTTACCTGACTATGGCTACACCTTC.